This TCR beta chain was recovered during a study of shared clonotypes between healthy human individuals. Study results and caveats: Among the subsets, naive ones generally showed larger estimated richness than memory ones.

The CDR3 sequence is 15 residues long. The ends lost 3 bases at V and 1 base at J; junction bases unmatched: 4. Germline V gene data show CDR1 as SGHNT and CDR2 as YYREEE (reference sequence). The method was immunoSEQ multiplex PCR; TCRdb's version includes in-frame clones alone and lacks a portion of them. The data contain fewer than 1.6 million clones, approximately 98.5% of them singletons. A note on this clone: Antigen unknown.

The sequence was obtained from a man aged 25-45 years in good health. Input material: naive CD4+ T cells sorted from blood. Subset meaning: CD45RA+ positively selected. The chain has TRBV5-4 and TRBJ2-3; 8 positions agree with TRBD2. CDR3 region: CASSSGGEGTDTQYF. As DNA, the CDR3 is TGTGCCAGCAGCTCCGGGGGGGAGGGCACAGATACGCAGTATTTT.